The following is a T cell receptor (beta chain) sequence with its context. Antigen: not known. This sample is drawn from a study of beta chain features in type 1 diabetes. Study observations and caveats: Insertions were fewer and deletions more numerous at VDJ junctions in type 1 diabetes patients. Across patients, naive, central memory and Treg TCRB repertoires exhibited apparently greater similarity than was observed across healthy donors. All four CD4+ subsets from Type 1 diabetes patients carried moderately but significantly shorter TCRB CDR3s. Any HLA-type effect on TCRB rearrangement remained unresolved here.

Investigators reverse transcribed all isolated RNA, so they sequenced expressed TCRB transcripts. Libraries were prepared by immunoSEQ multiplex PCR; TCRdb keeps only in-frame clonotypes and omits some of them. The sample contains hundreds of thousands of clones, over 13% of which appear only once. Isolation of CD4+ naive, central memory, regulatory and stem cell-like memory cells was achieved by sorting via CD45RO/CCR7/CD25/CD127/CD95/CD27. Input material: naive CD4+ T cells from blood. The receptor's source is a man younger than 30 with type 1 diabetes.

In DNA, the CDR3 is TGTGCCAGCAGATTGGCTAATAGCAATCAGCCCCAGCATTTT. Amino acid sequence: CASRLANSNQPQHF. The V gene is TRBV6-5, the J gene TRBJ1-5, with D uncertain. There are 14 residues in the CDR3. Germline loops: CDR1 MNHEY, CDR2 SVGAGI. The germline V and J ends were trimmed by 6 bases and 0 bases, with 9 bases remaining between them.